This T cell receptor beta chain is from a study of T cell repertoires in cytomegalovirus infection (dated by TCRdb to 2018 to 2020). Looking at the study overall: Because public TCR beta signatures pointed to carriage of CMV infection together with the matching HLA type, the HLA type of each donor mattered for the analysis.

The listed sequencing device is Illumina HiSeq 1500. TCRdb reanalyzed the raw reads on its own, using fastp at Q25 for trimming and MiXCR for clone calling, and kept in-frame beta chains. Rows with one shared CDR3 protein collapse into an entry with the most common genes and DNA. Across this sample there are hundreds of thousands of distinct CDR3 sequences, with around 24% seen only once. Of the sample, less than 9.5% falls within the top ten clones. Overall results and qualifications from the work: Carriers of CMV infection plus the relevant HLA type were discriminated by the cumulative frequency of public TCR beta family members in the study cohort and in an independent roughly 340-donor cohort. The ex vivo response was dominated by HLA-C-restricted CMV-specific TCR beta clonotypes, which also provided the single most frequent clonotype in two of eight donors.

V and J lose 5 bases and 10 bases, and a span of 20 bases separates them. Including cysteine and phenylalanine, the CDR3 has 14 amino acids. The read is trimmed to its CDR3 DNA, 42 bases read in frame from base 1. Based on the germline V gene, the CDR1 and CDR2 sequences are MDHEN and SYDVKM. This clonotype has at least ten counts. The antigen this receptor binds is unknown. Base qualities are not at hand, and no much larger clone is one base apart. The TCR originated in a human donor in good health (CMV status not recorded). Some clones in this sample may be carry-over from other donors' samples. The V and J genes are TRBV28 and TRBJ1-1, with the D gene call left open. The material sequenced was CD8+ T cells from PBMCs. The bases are TGTGCCAGCAGTCCCCCAGACAACCATATGATAGCTTTCTTT. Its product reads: CASSPPDNHMIAFF.